The rows below give T cell receptor beta chains drawn from one sample of a study of glioma-infiltrating T cells. One entry per CDR3 protein, called by TCRdb with MiXCR from the multiplex PCR reads. The sample has about 180,000 distinct CDR3 sequences, approximately 40% seen once. Sequencing was done on a sample of glioma tissue, nonneoplastic brain tissue, or PBMCs (not recorded which). These receptors originate from a human donor with low-grade glioma or glioblastoma, undergoing nonglioma brain surgery, or in good health (not recorded which). Each CDR3 is given with its conserved first and last residue. D genes are given only for firm matches. Clone size, where shown, is once, few, many, or a class for clones that have expanded.

V	size	D	J	CDR3	DNA
TRBV20-1	NA	NA	TRBJ2-3	CSASPNADTQYF	TGCAGTGCTAGCCCTAACGCAGATACGCAGTATTTT
TRBV28	NA	TRBD2	TRBJ2-1	CASSGGLASNEKFF	TGTGCCAGCAGCGGGGGACTAGCGTCCAATGAGAAGTTCTTC
TRBV6-6	many	TRBD1	TRBJ1-1	CASSYSGQGGTEAFF	TGTGCCAGCAGTTACAGCGGACAGGGGGGAACTGAAGCTTTCTTT
TRBV28	NA	TRBD2	TRBJ2-7	CASSWEREPYEQYF	TGTGCTAGCAGCTGGGAGCGGGAGCCCTACGAGCAGTACTTC
TRBV18	NA	NA	TRBJ1-1	CASSPAKQKNTEDFF	TGTGCCAGCTCACCGGCCAAACAGAAGAACACTGAAGATTTCTTT
TRBV29-1	few	NA	TRBJ1-2	CSVEIGAGYTF	TGCAGCGTTGAAATAGGGGCCGGCTACACCTTC
TRBV20-1	NA	NA	TRBJ2-7	CSPRVKSPYEQYF	TGCAGCCCTAGAGTTAAGAGCCCCTACGAGCAGTACTTC
TRBV7-8	NA	TRBD1	TRBJ2-3	CASSLWGAGTGDTDTQYF	TGTGCCAGCAGCTTATGGGGGGCCGGGACAGGCGACACAGATACGCAGTATTTT
TRBV20-1	many	TRBD1	TRBJ2-1	CSATHSTGAHNEQFF	TGCAGTGCTACCCACTCGACAGGGGCCCACAATGAGCAGTTCTTC
TRBV24-1	few	NA	TRBJ1-5	CATSDSGTPSNQPQHF	TGTGCCACCAGTGATTCCGGGACACCTAGCAATCAGCCCCAGCATTTT
TRBV29-1	few	NA	TRBJ2-7	CSAEGGYEQYF	TGCAGCGCCGAGGGGGGCTACGAGCAGTACTTC
TRBV24-1	few	TRBD1	TRBJ2-7	CATSDPDRGSEQYF	TGTGCCACCAGTGATCCGGACAGGGGATCCGAGCAGTACTTC
TRBV7-8	few	TRBD1	TRBJ2-5	CASSPRTGDETQYF	TGTGCCAGCAGCCCCAGGACAGGGGACGAGACCCAGTACTTC
TRBV20-1	NA	TRBD2	TRBJ2-3	CSARGTSGFTDAQYF	TGCAGTGCTAGAGGGACTAGCGGATTCACAGATGCGCAGTATTTT
TRBV5-8	NA	TRBD2	TRBJ2-7	CASAGTSGIGEQYF	TGTGCCAGCGCCGGGACTAGCGGGATAGGCGAGCAGTACTTC
TRBV5-4	NA	NA	TRBJ2-3	CASSLGGDITDTQYF	TGTGCCAGCAGTTTGGGCGGCGACATCACAGATACGCAGTATTTT
TRBV7-2	few	NA	TRBJ2-7	CASSPQRYEQYF	TGTGCCAGCAGCCCTCAACGATACGAGCAGTACTTC
TRBV10-3	few	TRBD1	TRBJ2-7	CAISGDSSYEQYF	TGTGCCATCAGTGGGGACAGCTCCTACGAGCAGTACTTC
TRBV29-1	NA	TRBD1	TRBJ2-7	CSVRADRDEQYF	TGCAGCGTTCGCGCGGACAGGGACGAGCAGTACTTC
TRBV27	NA	TRBD1	TRBJ1-1	CASRRTGVTEALF	TGTGCCAGCAGACGAACAGGGGTCACTGAAGCCCTCTTT
TRBV7-9	NA	TRBD2	TRBJ2-7	CASSSIGLAGIYEQYF	TGTGCCAGCAGCTCCATAGGACTAGCGGGAATCTACGAGCAGTACTTC
TRBV28	many	NA	TRBJ2-5	CASTPPAIAAETQYF	TGTGCCAGCACCCCTCCCGCAATAGCAGCAGAGACCCAGTACTTC
TRBV19	NA	NA	TRBJ1-6	CASSIRSDNSPLHF	TGTGCCAGTAGTATACGAAGTGATAATTCACCCCTCCACTTT
TRBV7-9	NA	NA	TRBJ1-5	CASSFGNKPQHF	TGTGCCAGCAGCTTCGGCAATAAGCCCCAGCATTTT
TRBV10-3	once	NA	TRBJ1-2	CAISEPGTGLGANYGYTF	TGTGCCATCAGTGAACCGGGAACAGGGCTCGGGGCTAACTATGGCTACACCTTC
TRBV2	NA	NA	TRBJ2-7	CDSRSRAESSYEQYF	TGTGACAGCAGATCGAGGGCCGAGAGCTCCTACGAGCAGTACTTC
TRBV5-1	NA	NA	TRBJ1-1	CATPGYVGGHTEAFF	TGCGCCACCCCGGGTTATGTGGGGGGGCACACTGAAGCTTTCTTT
TRBV14	NA	NA	TRBJ1-5	CASRRDGSNQTQHF	TGTGCCAGCAGGCGGGACGGGAGCAATCAGACCCAGCATTTT
TRBV9	NA	NA	TRBJ2-3	CDSSTRQGGIADTQYF	TGTGACAGCAGCACCAGACAGGGCGGGATTGCAGATACGCAGTATTTT
TRBV28	many	NA	TRBJ1-2	CASSLSGTNYGYTF	TGTGCCAGCAGTTTATCTGGCACTAACTATGGCTACACCTTC
TRBV28	NA	TRBD2	TRBJ2-7	CASSFSIAGGPYEQYF	TGTGCCAGCAGTTTCTCAATAGCGGGAGGCCCCTACGAGCAGTACTTC
TRBV20-1	NA	NA	TRBJ2-1	CSANRDGYEQFF	TGCAGTGCTAACAGGGATGGTTATGAGCAGTTCTTC
TRBV7-6	NA	TRBD2	TRBJ2-7	CASSPGLAFYEQYF	TGTGCCAGCAGCCCGGGACTAGCCTTCTACGAGCAGTACTTC
TRBV28	NA	NA	TRBJ2-7	CASSLMVTTKEQYF	TGTGCCAGCAGCTTGATGGTGACTACCAAAGAGCAGTACTTC
TRBV27	many	TRBD1	TRBJ1-1	CASGEPNRGRGTEAFF	TGTGCCAGCGGGGAGCCTAACAGGGGGAGGGGCACTGAAGCTTTCTTT
TRBV10-3	few	TRBD2	TRBJ2-7	CAISESGTSGGSSYEQYF	TGTGCCATCAGTGAGTCGGGGACTAGCGGGGGGAGCTCCTACGAGCAGTACTTC
TRBV2	many	NA	TRBJ1-1	CASNTNTEAFF	TGTGCCAGCAATACGAACACTGAAGCTTTCTTT
TRBV20-1	many	NA	TRBJ2-7	CSARDQTNYEQYF	TGCAGTGCTAGAGATCAGACTAATTACGAGCAGTACTTC
TRBV12-3/TRBV12-4	NA	TRBD1	TRBJ2-7	CASSLGTGLSCEQYF	TGTGCCAGCAGTTTGGGGACAGGTCTCTCCTGCGAGCAGTACTTC